The next 7 T cell receptor beta chains were all read from a single sample in a study of blood T cell repertoires in COVID-19. Assay: immunoSEQ multiplex PCR; the TCRdb copy retains only in-frame clones and omits some. The repertoire holds under 300,000 clones, with around 90% as singletons. The material sequenced was PBMCs or T cells enriched from blood (not recorded which). These receptors were collected from a woman aged 45-60 years who had recovered from COVID-19.

The J gene is TRBJ2-3, the V gene TRBV19; D ambiguous. The germline gives CDR1 LNHDA, CDR2 SQIVND (reference sequence). The V end was cut by 6 bases, the J end by 0 bases, with 19 bases between. The CDR3 totals 17 residues. This chain's CDR3 is CASSPELPSPSTDTQYF. The CDR3 DNA follows: TGTGCCAGTAGCCCAGAATTACCCTCACCTAGCACAGATACGCAGTATTTT.

This chain joins TRBV2 and TRBJ2-1; 7 bases line up with TRBD2. The ends lost 4 bases at V and 0 bases at J; junction bases unmatched: 18. Germline V gene lookup returns CDR1 SNHLY and CDR2 FYNNEI. This CDR3 is built from 20 residues. DNA for the CDR3: TGTGCCAGCAGTGGCAACCTAGCGGCCACACGTACTAGCTCCTACAATGAGCAGTTCTTC. It specifies CASSGNLAATRTSSYNEQFF.

The chain employs TRBV5-1 and TRBJ2-2, with D perhaps TRBD2 (6 bases). Germline V lookup: CDR1 SGHRS, CDR2 YFSETQ. V lost 5 bases and J 6 bases, leaving 14 bases between the germline ends. This CDR3 has 14 residues. The CDR3 loop is CASRSPGDAGELFF. The CDR3 DNA is TGCGCCAGCAGATCTCCGGGAGACGCCGGGGAGCTGTTTTTT.

The chain employs TRBV7-8 and TRBJ2-7; D is unresolved. The V gene's germline CDR1 is SGHVS and CDR2 FQNEAQ. CDR3 length equals 13 residues. Between the trimmed V and J ends, which lost 1 base and 3 bases, there was a span of 7 bases. The CDR3 sequence is CASSLVSSYEQYF. In nucleotides, the CDR3 is TGTGCCAGCAGCTTAGTCTCTAGCTACGAGCAGTACTTC. Complete variable domain (other parts from reference TRBV7-8 and TRBJ2-7): GAGVSQSPRYKVAKRGQDVALRCDPISGHVSLFWYQQALGQGPEFLTYFQNEAQLDKSGLPSDRFFAERPEGSVSTLKIQRTQQEDSAVYLCASSLVSSYEQYFGPGTRLTVT.

J is TRBJ2-2 and V is TRBV6-5, with D tentatively TRBD2 (6 bases). The length of the CDR3 is 15 residues. Trimming pared 0 bases from V and 7 bases from J, leaving 12 bases between. Looked up from germline, CDR1 is MNHEY and CDR2 is SVGAGI. CDR3 nucleotides: TGTGCCAGCAGTTACTCTCAGGGAGGTGGCGGGGAGCTGTTTTTT. Its translation: CASSYSQGGGGELFF.

The chain is built from TRBV18 and TRBJ1-4; 7 bases are shared with TRBD1. Germline CDR1 reads KGHSH; CDR2 reads LQKENI. CDR3 length: 13 amino acids. Trimming cost V 5 bases and J 8 bases; bases outside gene matches: 5. The CDR3 bases are TGTGCCAGCTCAGGAGGGACAGCCGAAAAACTGTTTTTT. This translates into CASSGGTAEKLFF.

The rearrangement links TRBV7-9 to TRBJ2-1; 7 nucleotides align to TRBD1. The V gene's germline CDR1 is SEHNR and CDR2 FQNEAQ (reference sequence). After removal of 4 bases from V and 2 bases from J, the junction contained 8 bases not matched to a gene. The CDR3 contains 16 residues. For the CDR3, the DNA is TGTGCCAGCAGCTCCCCGACAGGGAACCCCTACAATGAGCAGTTCTTC. Its protein is CASSSPTGNPYNEQFF.